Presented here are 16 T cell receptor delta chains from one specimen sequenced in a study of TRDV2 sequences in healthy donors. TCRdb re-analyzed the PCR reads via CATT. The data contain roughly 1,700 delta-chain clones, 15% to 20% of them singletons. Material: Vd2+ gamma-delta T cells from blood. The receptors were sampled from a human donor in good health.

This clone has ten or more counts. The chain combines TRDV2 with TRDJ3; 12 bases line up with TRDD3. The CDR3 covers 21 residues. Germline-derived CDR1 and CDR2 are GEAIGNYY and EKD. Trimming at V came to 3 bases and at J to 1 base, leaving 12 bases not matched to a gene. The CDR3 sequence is CACDGVLGDTSGSWDTRQMFF. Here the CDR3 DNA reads TGTGCCTGTGACGGTGTACTGGGGGATACCTCCGGGTCCTGGGACACCCGACAGATGTTTTTC.

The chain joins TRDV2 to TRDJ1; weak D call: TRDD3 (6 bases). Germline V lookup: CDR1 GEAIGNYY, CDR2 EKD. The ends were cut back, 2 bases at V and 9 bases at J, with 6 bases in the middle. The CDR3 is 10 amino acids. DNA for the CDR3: TGTGCCTGTGACATGGGGGAACTCATCTTT. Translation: CACDMGELIF.

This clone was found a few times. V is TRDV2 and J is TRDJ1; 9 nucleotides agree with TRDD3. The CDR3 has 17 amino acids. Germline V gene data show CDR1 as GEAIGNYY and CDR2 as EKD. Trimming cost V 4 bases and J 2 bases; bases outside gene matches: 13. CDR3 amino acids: CACDRLPGLGDTDKLIF. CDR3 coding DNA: TGTGCCTGTGATCGCCTTCCAGGGCTGGGGGATACCGATAAACTCATCTTT.

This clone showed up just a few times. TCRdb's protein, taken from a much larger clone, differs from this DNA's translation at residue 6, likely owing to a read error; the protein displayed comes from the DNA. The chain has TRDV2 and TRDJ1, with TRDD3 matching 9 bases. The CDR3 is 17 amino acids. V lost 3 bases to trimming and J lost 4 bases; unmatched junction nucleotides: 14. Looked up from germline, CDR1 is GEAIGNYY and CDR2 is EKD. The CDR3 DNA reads TGTGCCTGTGACGCGATGGGGGATATTCAACCGAACGATAAACTCATCTTT. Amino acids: CACDAMGDIQPNDKLIF.

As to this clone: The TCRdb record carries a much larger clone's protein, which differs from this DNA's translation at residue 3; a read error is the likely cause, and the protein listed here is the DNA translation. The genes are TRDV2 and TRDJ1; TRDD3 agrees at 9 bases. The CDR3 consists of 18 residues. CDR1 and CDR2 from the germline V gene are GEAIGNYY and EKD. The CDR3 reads CAYDTLRQTGGPTDKLIF. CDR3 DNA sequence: TGTGCCTATGACACTCTGCGTCAGACTGGGGGACCCACCGATAAACTCATCTTT.

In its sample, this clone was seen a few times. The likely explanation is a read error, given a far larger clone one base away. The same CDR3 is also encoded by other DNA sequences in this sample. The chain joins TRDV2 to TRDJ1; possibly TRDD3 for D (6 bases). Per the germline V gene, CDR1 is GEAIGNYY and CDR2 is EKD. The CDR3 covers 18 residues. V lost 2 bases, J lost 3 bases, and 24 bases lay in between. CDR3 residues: CACDIMRLGAVGSDKLIF. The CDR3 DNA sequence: TGTGCCTGTGACATAATGAGACTGGGTGCCGTGGGGTCCGATAAACTCATCTTT.

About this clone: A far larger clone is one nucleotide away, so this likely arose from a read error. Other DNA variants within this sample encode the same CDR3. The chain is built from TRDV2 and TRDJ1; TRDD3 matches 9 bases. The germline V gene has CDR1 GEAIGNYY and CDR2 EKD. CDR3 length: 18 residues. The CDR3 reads CACDTLRQTGGPTDKLIF. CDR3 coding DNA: TGTGCCTGTGACACTCTGCGTCAGACTGGGGGACCCACCGATAAACTTATCTTT.

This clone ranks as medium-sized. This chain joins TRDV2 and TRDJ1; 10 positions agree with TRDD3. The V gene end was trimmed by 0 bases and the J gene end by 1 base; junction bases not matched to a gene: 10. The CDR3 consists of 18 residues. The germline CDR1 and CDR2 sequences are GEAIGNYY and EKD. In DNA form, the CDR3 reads TGTGCCTGTGACACCGTAGTCGGGGGGATACGCGCCACCGATAAACTCATCTTT. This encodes CACDTVVGGIRATDKLIF.

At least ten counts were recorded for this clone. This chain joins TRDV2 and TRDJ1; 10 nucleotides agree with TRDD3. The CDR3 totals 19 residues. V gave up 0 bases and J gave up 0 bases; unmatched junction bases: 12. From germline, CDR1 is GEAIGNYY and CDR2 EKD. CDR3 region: CACDTLGDKNREDTDKLIF. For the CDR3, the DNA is TGTGCCTGTGACACCCTGGGGGATAAAAATAGGGAGGACACCGATAAACTCATCTTT.

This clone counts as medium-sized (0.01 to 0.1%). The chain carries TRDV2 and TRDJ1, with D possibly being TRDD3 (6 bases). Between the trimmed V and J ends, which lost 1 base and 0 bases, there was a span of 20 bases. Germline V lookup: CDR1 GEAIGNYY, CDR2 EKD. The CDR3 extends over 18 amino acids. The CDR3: CACDTLGPKRQNTDKLIF. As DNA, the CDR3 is TGTGCCTGTGACACTCTGGGGCCTAAACGGCAGAACACCGATAAACTCATCTTT.

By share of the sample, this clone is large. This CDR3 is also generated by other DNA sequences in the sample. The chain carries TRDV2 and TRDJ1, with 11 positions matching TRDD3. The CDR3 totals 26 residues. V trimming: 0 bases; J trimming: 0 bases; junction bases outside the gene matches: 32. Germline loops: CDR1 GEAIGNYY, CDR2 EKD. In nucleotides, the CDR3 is TGTGCCTGTGACACCGTGCCGTACCCACAAACTCCACTGGGGGATAAAAATAGGGAGGACACCGATAAACTCATCTTT. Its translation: CACDTVPYPQTPLGDKNREDTDKLIF.

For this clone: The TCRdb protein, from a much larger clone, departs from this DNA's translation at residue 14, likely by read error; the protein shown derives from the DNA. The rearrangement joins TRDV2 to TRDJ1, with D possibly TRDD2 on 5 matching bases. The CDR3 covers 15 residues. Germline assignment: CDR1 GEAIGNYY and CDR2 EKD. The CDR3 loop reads CACDTVSSPRGKLTF. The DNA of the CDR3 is TGTGCCTGTGACACCGTTTCCTCCCCAAGAGGTAAACTCACCTTT.

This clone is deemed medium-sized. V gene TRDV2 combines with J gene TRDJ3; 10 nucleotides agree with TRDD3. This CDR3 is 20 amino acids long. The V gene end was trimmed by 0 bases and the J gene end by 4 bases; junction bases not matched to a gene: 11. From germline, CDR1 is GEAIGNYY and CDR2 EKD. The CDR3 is CACDTAHLGGYAWDTRQMFF. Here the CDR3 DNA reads TGTGCCTGTGACACCGCGCATCTGGGGGGATACGCGTGGGACACCCGACAGATGTTTTTC.

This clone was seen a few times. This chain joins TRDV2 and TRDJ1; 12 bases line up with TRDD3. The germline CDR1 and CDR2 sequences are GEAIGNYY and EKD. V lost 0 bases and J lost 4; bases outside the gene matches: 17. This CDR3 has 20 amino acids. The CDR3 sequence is CACDTLALGTGGYRDDKLIF. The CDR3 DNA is TGTGCCTGTGACACCCTAGCGCTGGGTACTGGGGGATACCGGGACGATAAACTCATCTTT.

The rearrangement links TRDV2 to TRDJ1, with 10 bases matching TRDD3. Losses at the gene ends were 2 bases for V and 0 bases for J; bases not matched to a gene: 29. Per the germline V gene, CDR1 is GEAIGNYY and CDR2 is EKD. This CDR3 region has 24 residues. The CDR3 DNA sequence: TGTGCCTGTGACATGGGGGATGCGAGCTCCTGGGACACCCTGGGGGATAGGGACACCGATAAACTCATCTTT. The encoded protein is CACDMGDASSWDTLGDRDTDKLIF.

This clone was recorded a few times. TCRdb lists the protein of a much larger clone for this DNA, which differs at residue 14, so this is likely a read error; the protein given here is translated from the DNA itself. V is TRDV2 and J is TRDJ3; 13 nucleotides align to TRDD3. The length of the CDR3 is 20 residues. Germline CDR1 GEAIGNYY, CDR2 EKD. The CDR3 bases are TGTGCCTGTGACCGCTTACTGGGGGATACGGTCTCCTGGGGCACCCGACAGATGTTTTTC. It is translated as CACDRLLGDTVSWGTRQMFF.